Sequencing of this T cell receptor beta chain was carried out in a study of T cells in Graves' hyperthyroidism and ophthalmopathy. General study findings and limits: From stable hyperthyroidism, ophthalmopathy was separated by a 13 V-J model. Blood samples included most of the expanded thyroid clonotypes exceeding 0.001.

This CDR3 has 13 amino acids. Per the germline V gene, CDR1 is SGHTA and CDR2 is FQGNSA. The ends were cut back, 4 bases at V and 4 bases at J, with 10 bases in the middle. Under 3 months was the duration of disease in ophthalmopathy patients, who also had a Clinical Activity Score of at least 3 and a NOSPECS grade of at least 4. It was 10 ml of fresh peripheral blood that supplied the PBMCs. Using RNA transcripts as the source, TCR beta CDR3 regions were amplified. Primed by the HTBI set, a first-round RT-PCR was run on the TCR CDR3. TCRdb re-analysed the multiplex PCR reads in MiXCR, keeping a single row per CDR3 protein. The table lists roughly 560,000 distinct CDR3 sequences, roughly 14% of them singletons, with around 4.5% in the top ten. This clonotype was seen ten or more times. What it binds is not known.

This clonotype was sampled from a woman between 40 and 50 years old with Graves' ophthalmopathy. The V call is TRBV7-2, the J call TRBJ1-2; no definite D call. The sequenced material came from blood. In DNA form, the CDR3 reads TGTGCCAGCAGCTCGTTTACGGTCTATGGCTACACCTTC. This sequence encodes CASSSFTVYGYTF. Drawing the rest from reference TRBV7-2 and TRBJ1-2, the complete variable domain is GAGVSQSPSNKVTEKGKDVELRCDPISGHTALYWYRQSLGQGLEFLIYFQGNSAPDKSGLPSDRFSAERTGGSVSTLTIQRTQQEDSAVYLCASSSFTVYGYTFGSGTRLTVV.